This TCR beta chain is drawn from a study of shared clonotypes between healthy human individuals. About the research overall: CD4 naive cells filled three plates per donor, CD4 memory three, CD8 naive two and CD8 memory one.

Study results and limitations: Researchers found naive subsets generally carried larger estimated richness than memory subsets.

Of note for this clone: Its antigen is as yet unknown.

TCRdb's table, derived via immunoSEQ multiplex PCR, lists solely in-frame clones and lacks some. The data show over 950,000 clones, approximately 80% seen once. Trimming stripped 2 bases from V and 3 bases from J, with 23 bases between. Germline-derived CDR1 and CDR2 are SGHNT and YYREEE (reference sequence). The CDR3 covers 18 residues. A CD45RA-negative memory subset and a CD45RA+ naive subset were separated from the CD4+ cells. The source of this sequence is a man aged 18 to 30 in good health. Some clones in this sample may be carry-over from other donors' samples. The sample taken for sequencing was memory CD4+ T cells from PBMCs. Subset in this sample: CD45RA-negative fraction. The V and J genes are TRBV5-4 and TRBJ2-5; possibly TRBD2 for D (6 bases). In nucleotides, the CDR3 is TGTGCCAGCAGCTTATCAGCGACGAGAGGCGGCGGGGAAGAGACCCAGTACTTC. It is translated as CASSLSATRGGGEETQYF.